This entry features one TCR beta chain sequence. RNA extraction gave at least 5 micrograms of total RNA per sample. Primers used in a second PCR of roughly 6 to 11 cycles were a sample-barcoded 5' primer and a J-beta primer mix. TCRdb passed the 5' RACE reads through MiXCR, listing each CDR3 protein once. The sample lists about a million distinct CDR3 sequences, roughly two fifths occurring once. This specimen belongs to a study of blood T cells in healthy people across ages. CDR3 size: 14 residues. CDR1 is MNHEY, CDR2 SVGEGT, per germline. V lost 11 bases, J lost 0 bases, and 17 bases lay in between. The sample consisted of blood. This rearrangement joins TRBV6-2 or TRBV6-3 to TRBJ2-7; D perhaps matches TRBD2 (6 bases). The sequence was collected from a young man in good health. The CDR3 spells CAGIGGIRSYEQYF. In DNA, the CDR3 is TGTGCCGGCATAGGAGGGATTCGCTCCTACGAGCAGTACTTC.